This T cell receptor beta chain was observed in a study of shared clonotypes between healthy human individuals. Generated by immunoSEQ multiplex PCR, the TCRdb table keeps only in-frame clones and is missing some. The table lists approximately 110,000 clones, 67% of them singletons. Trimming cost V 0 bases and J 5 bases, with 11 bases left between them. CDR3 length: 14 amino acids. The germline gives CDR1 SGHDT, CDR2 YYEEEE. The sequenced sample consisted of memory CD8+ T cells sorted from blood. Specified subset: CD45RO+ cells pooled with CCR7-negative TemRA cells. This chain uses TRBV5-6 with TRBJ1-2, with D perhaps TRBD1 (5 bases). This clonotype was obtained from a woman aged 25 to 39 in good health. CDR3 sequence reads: CASSLVAGVYGYTF. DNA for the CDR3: TGTGCCAGCAGCTTGGTCGCGGGGGTATATGGCTACACCTTC.